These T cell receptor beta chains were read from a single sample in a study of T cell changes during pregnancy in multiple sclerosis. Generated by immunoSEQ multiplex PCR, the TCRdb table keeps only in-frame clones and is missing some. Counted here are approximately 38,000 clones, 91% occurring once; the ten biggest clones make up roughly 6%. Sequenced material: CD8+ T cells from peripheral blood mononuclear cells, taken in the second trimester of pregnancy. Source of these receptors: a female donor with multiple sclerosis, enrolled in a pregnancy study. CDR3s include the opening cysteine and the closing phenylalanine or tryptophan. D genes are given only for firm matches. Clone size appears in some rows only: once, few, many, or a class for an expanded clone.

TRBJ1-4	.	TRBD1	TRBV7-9	TGTGCCAGCAGCTTACGGCATACAGGGGCAACTAATGAAAAACTGTTTTTT	CASSLRHTGATNEKLFF
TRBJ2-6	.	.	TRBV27	TGTGCCAGCAGTTTACTGGGGGCCTCTGGGGCCAACGTCCTGACTTTC	CASSLLGASGANVLTF
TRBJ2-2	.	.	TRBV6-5	TGTGCCAGCAGTTACTCGAGAGGGCCCGGGGAGCTGTTTTTT	CASSYSRGPGELFF
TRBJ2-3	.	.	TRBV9	TGTGCCAGCAGCGTATTCCGGGGGAACACAGATACGCAGTATTTT	CASSVFRGNTDTQYF
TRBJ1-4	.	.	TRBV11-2	TGTGCCAGCAGCTTATCAGGGGACGGCGAAAAACTGTTTTTT	CASSLSGDGEKLFF
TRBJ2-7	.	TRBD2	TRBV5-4	TGTGCCAGCAGCTTGGCCCTAGCGGGAATTAATGAGCAGTACTTC	CASSLALAGINEQYF
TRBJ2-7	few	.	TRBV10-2	TGCGCCAGCAGTGAGAACGGAGACGAGCAGTACTTC	CASSENGDEQYF
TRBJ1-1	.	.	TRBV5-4	TGTGCCAGCAGCTTGGGACAGGCGAACACTGAAGCTTTCTTT	CASSLGQANTEAFF
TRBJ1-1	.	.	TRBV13	TGTGCCAGCAGCGGCCTCGGAGGCATGAACACTGAAGCTTTCTTT	CASSGLGGMNTEAFF
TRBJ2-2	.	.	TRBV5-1	TGCGCCAGCAGCTTGTTCTCCCAGAGCGCGAACACCGGGGAGCTGTTTTTT	CASSLFSQSANTGELFF
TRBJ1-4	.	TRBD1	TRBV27	TGTGCCAGCAGCCACAGGGGAACTAATGAAAAACTGTTTTTT	CASSHRGTNEKLFF
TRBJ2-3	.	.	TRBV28	TGTGCCAGCAGTTTGTCTGATACGCAGTATTTT	CASSLSDTQYF
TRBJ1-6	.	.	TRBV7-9	TGTGCCAGCAGCTTAGTTGGACAGAATAATTCACCCCTCCACTTT	CASSLVGQNNSPLHF
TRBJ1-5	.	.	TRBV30	TGTGCCTGGAGAGGGGACCGGGACATCGACGGCAATCAGCCCCAGCATTTT	CAWRGDRDIDGNQPQHF
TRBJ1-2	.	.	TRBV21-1	TGTGCCAGCAGCAAAGAGCCGGGAACATGGGGTGGCTACACCTTC	CASSKEPGTWGGYTF
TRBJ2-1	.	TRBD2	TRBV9	TGTGCCAGCAGCGTAGAGACTAGCGTTGATGAGCAGTTCTTC	CASSVETSVDEQFF
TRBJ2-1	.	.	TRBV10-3	TGTGCCATCAGGAGACAGGGACTGGACAATGAGCAGTTCTTC	CAIRRQGLDNEQFF
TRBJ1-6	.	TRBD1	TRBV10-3	TGTGCCATCAGACCGACAGGGGGTACCTTACCCCTCCACTTT	CAIRPTGGTLPLHF
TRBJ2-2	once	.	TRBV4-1	TGCGCCAGCAGCCCGACTGACAACACCGGGGAGCTGTTTTTT	CASSPTDNTGELFF
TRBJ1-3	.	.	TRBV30	TGTGCACAAAACCGAGGCGCCGGAAACACCATATATTTT	CAQNRGAGNTIYF
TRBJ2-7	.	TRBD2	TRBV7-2	TGTGCCAGCAGCAGTTATAGCGGGGGGGCGACGGGCGAGCAGTACTTC	CASSSYSGGATGEQYF
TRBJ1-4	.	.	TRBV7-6	TGTGCCAGCAGCCCACCTGGGGGGGAAAAACTGTTTTTT	CASSPPGGEKLFF
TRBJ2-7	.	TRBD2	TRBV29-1	TGCAGCGTTGGGGAGCGGGAGGGCCCCTACGAGCAGTACTTC	CSVGEREGPYEQYF
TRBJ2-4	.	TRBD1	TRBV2	TGTGCCAGCAGCGGACAGGGAGAAATCAAAAACATTCAGTACTTC	CASSGQGEIKNIQYF
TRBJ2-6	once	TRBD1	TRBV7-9	TGTGCCAGCAGCCCTTTGAAGACAGGGGGCACCTCTGGGGCCAACGTCCTGACTTTC	CASSPLKTGGTSGANVLTF
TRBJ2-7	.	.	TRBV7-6	TGTGCCAGCAGCGATAGCGGCTACGAGCAGTACTTC	CASSDSGYEQYF
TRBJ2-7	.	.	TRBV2	TGTGCCAGCAGTGTGAGTGCGACAGTCAAAACACACGAGCAGTACTTC	CASSVSATVKTHEQYF
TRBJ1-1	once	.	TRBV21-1	TGTGCCAGCAGCAAAGTCGATTATCGGGTTCGGCGGTTTGAAGCTTTCTTT	CASSKVDYRVRRFEAFF
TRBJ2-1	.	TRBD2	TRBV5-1	TGCGCCAGCATGGGGACTAGCGGGAGCATTAACAATGAGCAGTTCTTC	CASMGTSGSINNEQFF
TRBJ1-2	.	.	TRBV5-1	TGCGCCAGCAGCTTACGTGTGACGGACAGCTATGGCTACACCTTC	CASSLRVTDSYGYTF
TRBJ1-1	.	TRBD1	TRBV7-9	TGTGCCAGCAGCCCCCGGGACAGGGAAACTGAAGCTTTCTTT	CASSPRDRETEAFF
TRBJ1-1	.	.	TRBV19	TGTGCCAGTAGTATAGGGGCCGGGAACACTGAAGCTTTCTTT	CASSIGAGNTEAFF
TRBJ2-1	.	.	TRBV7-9	TGTGCCAGCAGCTTAGGAGGGGGGGACTACAATGAGCAGTTCTTC	CASSLGGGDYNEQFF
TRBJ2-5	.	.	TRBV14	TGTGCCAGCAGCCCTGCTAAGGAGACCCAGTACTTC	CASSPAKETQYF
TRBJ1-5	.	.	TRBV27	TGTGCCAGCAGGTGGACAGCTTATAGCAATCAGCCCCAGCATTTT	CASRWTAYSNQPQHF
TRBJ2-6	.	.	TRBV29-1	TGCAGCGTTGAAGGACTGGCCGGGTCTGGGGCCAACGTCCTGACTTTC	CSVEGLAGSGANVLTF
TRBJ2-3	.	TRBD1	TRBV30	TGTGCCCATGACGCCGGGACAGCAGATACGCAGTATTTT	CAHDAGTADTQYF
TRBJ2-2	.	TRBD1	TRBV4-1	TGCGCCAGCACCCGGGACAGAAACACCGGGGAGCTGTTTTTT	CASTRDRNTGELFF
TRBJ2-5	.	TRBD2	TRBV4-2	TGTGCCAGCAGCCAACCTTATCTAGGACTAGCGGGAGAAGGGACCCAGTACTTC	CASSQPYLGLAGEGTQYF
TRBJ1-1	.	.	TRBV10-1	TGCGCCAGCAGTGGGCCAGGGAATTTGAACACTGAAGCTTTCTTT	CASSGPGNLNTEAFF
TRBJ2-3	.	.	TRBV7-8	TGTGCCAGCAGCCCCCCCTACGAGGATACGCAGTATTTT	CASSPPYEDTQYF
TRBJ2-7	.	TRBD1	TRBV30	TGTGCCTGGGGTGCCCTCCCCGGGACAGGGGATCTGTACTTC	CAWGALPGTGDLYF
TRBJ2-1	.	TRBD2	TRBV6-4	TGTGCCAGCTCACGGCGGGGGTCCTACAATGAGCAGTTCTTC	CASSRRGSYNEQFF
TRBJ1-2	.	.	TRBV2	TGTGCCAGCAGTGTTGCCAGGCCCAACTATGGCTACACCTTC	CASSVARPNYGYTF
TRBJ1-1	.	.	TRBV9	TGTGCCAGCAGCGTAGGTATGAACACTGAAGCTTTCTTT	CASSVGMNTEAFF
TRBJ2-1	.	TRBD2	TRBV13	TGTGCCAGCAGCTCGACCGGGACTAGCGGGAGATATGAGCAGTTCTTC	CASSSTGTSGRYEQFF
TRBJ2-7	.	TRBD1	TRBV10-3	TGTGCCATCAGCGGGACAGTTACCTACGAGCAGTACTTC	CAISGTVTYEQYF
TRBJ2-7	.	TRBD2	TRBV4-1	TGCGCCAGCAGCCCTTCCCAACTAGCGGCATCCTACGAGCAGTACTTC	CASSPSQLAASYEQYF
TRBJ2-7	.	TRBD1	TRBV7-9	TGTGCCAGCAGTTCAGTACGACAGGGTAGAACCATCGAGCAGTACTTC	CASSSVRQGRTIEQYF
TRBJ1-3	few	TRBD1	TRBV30	TGTGCCTGCGACAGGGACTCTGGAAACACCATATATTTT	CACDRDSGNTIYF
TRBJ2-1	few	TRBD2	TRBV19	TGTGCCAGTAGGTTAGCGGGAGTAGCCCACAATGAGCAGTTCTTC	CASRLAGVAHNEQFF